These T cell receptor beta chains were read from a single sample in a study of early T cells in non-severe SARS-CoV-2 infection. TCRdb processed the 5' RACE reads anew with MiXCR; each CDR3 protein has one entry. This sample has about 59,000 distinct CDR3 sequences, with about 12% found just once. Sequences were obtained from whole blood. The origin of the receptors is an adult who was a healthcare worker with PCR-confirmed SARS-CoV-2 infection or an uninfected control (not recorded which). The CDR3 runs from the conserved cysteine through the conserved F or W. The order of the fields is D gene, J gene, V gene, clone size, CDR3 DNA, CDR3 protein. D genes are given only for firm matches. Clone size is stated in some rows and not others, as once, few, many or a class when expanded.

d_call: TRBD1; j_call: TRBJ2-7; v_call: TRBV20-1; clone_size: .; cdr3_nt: TGCAGTGCCGAACCCCCAAGACAGGGGAGGTACGAGCAGTACTTC; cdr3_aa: CSAEPPRQGRYEQYF
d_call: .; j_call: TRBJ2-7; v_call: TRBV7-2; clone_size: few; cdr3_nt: TGTGCCAGCAGCACAGCCAATTCCTACGAGCAGTACTTC; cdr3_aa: CASSTANSYEQYF
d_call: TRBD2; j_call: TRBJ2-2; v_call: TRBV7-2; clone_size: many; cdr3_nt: TGTGCCAGCCGTCCCGCACTAGCGGGATCGGATAACACCGGGGAGCTGTTTTTT; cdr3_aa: CASRPALAGSDNTGELFF
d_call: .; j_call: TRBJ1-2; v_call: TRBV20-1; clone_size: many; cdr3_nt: TGCAGTGCTAGAGATTGGATCAGGGGATATGGCTACACCTTC; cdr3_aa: CSARDWIRGYGYTF
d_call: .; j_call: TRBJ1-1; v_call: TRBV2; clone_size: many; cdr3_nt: TGTGCCAGCAGCCCCTCGACTCAGAACACTGAAGCTTTCTTT; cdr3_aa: CASSPSTQNTEAFF
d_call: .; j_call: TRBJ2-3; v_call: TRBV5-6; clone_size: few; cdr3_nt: TGTGCCAGCAGCTTGGCCGGCACAGGGATAACAGATACGCAGTATTTT; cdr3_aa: CASSLAGTGITDTQYF
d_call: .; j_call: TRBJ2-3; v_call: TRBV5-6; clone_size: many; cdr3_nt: TGTGCCAGCAGCGGCGCTCGGGGCGCAGATACGCAGTATTTT; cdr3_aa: CASSGARGADTQYF
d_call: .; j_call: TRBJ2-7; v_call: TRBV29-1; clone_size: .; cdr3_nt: TGCAGCGCCTACTCCTCCTACGAGCAGTACTTC; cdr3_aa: CSAYSSYEQYF
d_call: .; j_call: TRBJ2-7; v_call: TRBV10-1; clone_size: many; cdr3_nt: TGCGCCAGCAGGGATTGGATGGAGATAAGAAGGAGGAACTACGAGCAGTACTTC; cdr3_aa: CASRDWMEIRRRNYEQYF
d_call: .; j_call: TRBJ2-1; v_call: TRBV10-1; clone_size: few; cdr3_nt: TGCGCCAGCAGTGGTTCGAGAAACAATGAGCAGTTCTTC; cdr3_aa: CASSGSRNNEQFF
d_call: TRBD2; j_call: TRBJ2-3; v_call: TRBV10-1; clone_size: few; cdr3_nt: TGCGCCAGCAGTGACGGGACTAGCGGCACAGATACGCAGTATTTT; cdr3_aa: CASSDGTSGTDTQYF
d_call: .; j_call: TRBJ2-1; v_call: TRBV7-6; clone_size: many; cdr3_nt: TGTGCCAGCAGCTTATCTGGCAGGGTTGAGCAGTTCTTC; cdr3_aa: CASSLSGRVEQFF
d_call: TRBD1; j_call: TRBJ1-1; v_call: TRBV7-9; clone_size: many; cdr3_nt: TGTGCCAGCAGCCCAACAGGGGAGGGAGGGAACACTGAAGCTTTCTTT; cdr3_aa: CASSPTGEGGNTEAFF
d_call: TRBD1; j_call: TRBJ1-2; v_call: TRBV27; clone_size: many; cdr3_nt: TGTGCCAGCAGTCAAGTAACAGGGGCCAACCCCTACTATGGCTACACCTTC; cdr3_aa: CASSQVTGANPYYGYTF
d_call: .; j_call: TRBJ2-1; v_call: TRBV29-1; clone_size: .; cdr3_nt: TGCAGCGTTGATAGGGTAACAAGCTCCTACAATGAGCAGTTCTTC; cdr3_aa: CSVDRVTSSYNEQFF
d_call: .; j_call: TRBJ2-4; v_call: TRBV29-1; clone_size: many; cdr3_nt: TGCAGCGCCCAGGTCCGAGCCAAAAACATTCAGTACTTC; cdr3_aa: CSAQVRAKNIQYF
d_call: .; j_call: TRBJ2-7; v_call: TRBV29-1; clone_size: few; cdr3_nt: TGCAGCGTCCGCCGACAGGATCATAGCGAGCAGTACTTC; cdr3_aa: CSVRRQDHSEQYF
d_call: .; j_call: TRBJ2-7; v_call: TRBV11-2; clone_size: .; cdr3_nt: TGTGCCAGCAGCTTAGACGCCTACGAGCAGTACTTC; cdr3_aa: CASSLDAYEQYF
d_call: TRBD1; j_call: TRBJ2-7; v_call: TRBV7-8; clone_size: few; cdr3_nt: TGTGCCAGCAGCTCGGACAGGACAACCTACGAGCAGTACTTC; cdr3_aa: CASSSDRTTYEQYF
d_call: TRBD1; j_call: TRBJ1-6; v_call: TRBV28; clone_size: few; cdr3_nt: TGTGCCAGCAGGGTGACAGGGAGCCGCTATAATTCACCCCTCCACTTT; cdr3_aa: CASRVTGSRYNSPLHF
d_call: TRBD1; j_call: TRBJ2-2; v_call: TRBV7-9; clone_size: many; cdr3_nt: TGTGCCAGCAGCTTAAAGGGGGCGAGCACCGGGGAGCTGTTTTTT; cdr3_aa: CASSLKGASTGELFF
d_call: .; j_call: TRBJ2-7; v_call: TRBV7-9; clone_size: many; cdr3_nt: TGTGCCAGCAGCAGGGCCTCCGAGCAGTACTTC; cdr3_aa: CASSRASEQYF
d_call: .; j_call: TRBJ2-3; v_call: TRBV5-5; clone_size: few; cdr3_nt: TGTGCCAGCAGCTTGGGAGGTCAAAATACGCAGTATTTT; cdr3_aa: CASSLGGQNTQYF
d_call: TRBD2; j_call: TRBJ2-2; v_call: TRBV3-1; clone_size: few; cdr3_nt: TGTGCCAGCAGCCAAACTAGCGGGAGGCACACCGGGGAGCTGTTTTTT; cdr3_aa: CASSQTSGRHTGELFF
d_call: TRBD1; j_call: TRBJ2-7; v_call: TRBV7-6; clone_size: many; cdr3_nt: TGTGCCAGCAGCCTAGGACAGGGTCTATCCTACGAGCAGTACTTC; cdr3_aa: CASSLGQGLSYEQYF
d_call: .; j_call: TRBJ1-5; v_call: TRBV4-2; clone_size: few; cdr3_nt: TGTGCCAGCAGCCAAGGTTTGGGGGGTCAGCCCCAGCATTTT; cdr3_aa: CASSQGLGGQPQHF
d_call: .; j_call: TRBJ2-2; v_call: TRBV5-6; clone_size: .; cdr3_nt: TGTGCCAGCAGCTTGGGAAGGGCGGGATCAGTCACCGGGGAGCTGTTTTTT; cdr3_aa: CASSLGRAGSVTGELFF
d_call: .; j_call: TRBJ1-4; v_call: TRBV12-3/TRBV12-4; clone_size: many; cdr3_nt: TGTGCCAGCACCCCAGGAGCCCGAGGGGAAAAACTGTTTTTT; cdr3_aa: CASTPGARGEKLFF
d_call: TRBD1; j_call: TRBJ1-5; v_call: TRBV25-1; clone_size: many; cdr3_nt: TGTGCCACCTGGACAGGGGTTCGCAATCAGCCCCAGCATTTT; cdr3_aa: CATWTGVRNQPQHF
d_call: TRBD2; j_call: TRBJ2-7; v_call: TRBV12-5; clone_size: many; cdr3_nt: TGTGCTAGTGGTTTGGTACGCCTAGCGGGAGGTCGGGTCGAGCAGTACTTC; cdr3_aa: CASGLVRLAGGRVEQYF
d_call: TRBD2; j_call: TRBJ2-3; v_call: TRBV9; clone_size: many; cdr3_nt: TGTGCCAGCAGCGCCCATAGCGGGGTCCGCACAGATACGCAGTATTTT; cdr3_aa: CASSAHSGVRTDTQYF
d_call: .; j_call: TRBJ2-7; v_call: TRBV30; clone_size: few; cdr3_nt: TGTGCCTGGAGTGTACGCCCGACAGGCTACGAGCAGTACTTC; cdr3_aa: CAWSVRPTGYEQYF
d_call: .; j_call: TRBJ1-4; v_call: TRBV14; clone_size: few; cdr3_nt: TGTGCCAGCAGCCAAGGAGCCGGGGCCAGGAGGGAAAAACTGTTTTTT; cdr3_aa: CASSQGAGARREKLFF
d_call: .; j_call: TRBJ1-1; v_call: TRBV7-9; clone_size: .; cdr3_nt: TGTGCCAGCAGCTTGTCAGATTATGAAGCTTTCTTT; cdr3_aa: CASSLSDYEAFF
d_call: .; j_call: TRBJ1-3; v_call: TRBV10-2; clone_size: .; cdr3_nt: TGCGCCAGCAGTGAAGGAAAGAGGGGTTACGGAAACACCATATATTTT; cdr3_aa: CASSEGKRGYGNTIYF
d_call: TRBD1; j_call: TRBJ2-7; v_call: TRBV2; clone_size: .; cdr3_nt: TGTGCCAGCAGTGATCGCTGGACAGGCTCCTACGAGCAGTACTTC; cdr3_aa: CASSDRWTGSYEQYF
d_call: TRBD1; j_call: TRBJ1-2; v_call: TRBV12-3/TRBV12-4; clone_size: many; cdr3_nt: TGTGCCAGCAGTTCCGGACAGGGAGATGGCTACACCTTC; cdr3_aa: CASSSGQGDGYTF
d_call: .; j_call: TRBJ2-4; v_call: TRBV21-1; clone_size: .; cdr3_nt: TGTGCCAGCAGCAAAGGGGTCAGGGTGGACATTCAGTACTTC; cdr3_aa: CASSKGVRVDIQYF
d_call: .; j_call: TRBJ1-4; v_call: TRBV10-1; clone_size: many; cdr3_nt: TGCGCCAGCAGTGAGTCGAATTCCGAGCCGAAACTGTTTTTT; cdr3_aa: CASSESNSEPKLFF
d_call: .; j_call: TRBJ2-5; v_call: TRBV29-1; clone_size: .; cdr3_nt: TGCAGCGGGGGCGCCGAGACCCAGTACTTC; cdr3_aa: CSGGAETQYF
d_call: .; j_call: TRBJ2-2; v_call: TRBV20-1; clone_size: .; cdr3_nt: TGCAGTGCCAGACCGGGACAGAACACCGGGGAGCTGTTTTTT; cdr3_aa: CSARPGQNTGELFF
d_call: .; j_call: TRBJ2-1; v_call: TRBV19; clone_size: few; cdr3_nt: TGTGCCAGTAGTACTACAGGACGCGGAATGAATGAGCAGTTCTTC; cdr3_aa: CASSTTGRGMNEQFF
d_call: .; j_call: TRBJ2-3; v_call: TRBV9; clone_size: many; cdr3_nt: TGTGCCAGCGGCCAAGGTTTAGCTAGCACAGATACGCAGTATTTT; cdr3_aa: CASGQGLASTDTQYF
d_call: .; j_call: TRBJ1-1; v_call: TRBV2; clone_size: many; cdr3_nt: TGTGCCAGCAGCTTTAACACTGAAGCTTTCTTT; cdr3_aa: CASSFNTEAFF
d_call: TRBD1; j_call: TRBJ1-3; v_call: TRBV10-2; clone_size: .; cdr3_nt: TGCGCCAGCAGTGAGTCGACAGGGTCTGAAAACACCATATATTTT; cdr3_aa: CASSESTGSENTIYF
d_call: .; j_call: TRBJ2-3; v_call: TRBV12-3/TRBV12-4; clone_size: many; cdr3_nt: TGTGCCAGCAGTCCCTCCCGCGGACCTCCGGGCACAGATACGCAGTATTTT; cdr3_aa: CASSPSRGPPGTDTQYF
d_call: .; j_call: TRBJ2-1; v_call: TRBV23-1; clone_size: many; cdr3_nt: TGCGCCAGCAGTCCAACCAGGGAAAGGGGCACGTCCTACTACAATGAGCAGTTCTTC; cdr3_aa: CASSPTRERGTSYYNEQFF
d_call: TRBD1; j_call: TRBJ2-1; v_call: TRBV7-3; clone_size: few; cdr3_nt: TGTGCCAGCAGGTCCCAGGGGGCGAATGAGCAGTTCTTC; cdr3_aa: CASRSQGANEQFF